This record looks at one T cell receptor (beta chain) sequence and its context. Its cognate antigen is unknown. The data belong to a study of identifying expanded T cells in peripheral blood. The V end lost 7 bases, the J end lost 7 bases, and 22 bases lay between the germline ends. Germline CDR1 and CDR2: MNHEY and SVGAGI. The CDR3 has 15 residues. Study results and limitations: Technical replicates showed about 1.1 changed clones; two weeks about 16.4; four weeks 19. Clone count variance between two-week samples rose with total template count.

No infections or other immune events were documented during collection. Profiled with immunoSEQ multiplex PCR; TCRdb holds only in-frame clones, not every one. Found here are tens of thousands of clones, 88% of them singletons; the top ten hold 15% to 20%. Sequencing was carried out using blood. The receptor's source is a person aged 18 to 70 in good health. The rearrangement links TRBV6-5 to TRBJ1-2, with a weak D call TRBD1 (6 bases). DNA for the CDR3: TGTGCCAGCACACCTCGTGTAGGGGGGATGGTTGGCTACACCTTC. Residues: CASTPRVGGMVGYTF.